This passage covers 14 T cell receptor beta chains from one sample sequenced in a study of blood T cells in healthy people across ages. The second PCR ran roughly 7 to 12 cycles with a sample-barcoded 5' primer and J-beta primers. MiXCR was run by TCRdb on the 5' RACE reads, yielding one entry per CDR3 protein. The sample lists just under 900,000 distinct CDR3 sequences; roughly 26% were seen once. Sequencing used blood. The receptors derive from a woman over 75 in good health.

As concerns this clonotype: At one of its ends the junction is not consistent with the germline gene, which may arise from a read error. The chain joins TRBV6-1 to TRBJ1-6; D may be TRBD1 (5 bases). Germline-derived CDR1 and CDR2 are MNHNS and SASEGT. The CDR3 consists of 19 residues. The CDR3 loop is CASSEGGRRGGSYSSPLHF. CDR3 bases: TGTGCCAGCAGTGAAGGGGGCCGCCGGGGTGGGTCTTATAGTTCACCCCTCCACTTT.

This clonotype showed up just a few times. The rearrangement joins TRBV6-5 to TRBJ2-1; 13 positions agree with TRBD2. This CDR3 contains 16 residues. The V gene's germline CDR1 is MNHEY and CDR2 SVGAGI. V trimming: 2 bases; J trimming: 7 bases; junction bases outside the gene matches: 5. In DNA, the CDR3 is TGTGCCAGCAGTTACACGACTAGCGGGGGGAAAAATGAGCAGTTCTTC. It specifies CASSYTTSGGKNEQFF.

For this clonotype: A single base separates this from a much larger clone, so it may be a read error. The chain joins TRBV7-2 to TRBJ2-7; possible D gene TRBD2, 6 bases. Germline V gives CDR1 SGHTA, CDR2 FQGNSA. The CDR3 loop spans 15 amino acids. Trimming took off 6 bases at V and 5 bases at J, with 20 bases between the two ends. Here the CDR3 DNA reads TGTGCCAGCAGGAAGCCGGGACGGGGGATCCACGAGCAGTACTTC. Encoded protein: CASRKPGRGIHEQYF.

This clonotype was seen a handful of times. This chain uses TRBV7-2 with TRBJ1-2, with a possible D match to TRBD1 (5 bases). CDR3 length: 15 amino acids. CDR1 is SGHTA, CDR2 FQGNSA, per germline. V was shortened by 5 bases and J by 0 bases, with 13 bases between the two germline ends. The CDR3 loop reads CASSPDVTANYGYTF. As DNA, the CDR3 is TGTGCCAGCAGCCCTGACGTGACAGCTAACTATGGCTACACCTTC.

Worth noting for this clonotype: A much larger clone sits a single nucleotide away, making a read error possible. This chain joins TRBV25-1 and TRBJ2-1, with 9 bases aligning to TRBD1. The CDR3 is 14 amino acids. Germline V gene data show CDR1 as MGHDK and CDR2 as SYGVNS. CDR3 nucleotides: TGTGCCAGCAGGCGGGACAGGGACTACATTGAGCAGTTCTTC. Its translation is CASRRDRDYIEQFF.

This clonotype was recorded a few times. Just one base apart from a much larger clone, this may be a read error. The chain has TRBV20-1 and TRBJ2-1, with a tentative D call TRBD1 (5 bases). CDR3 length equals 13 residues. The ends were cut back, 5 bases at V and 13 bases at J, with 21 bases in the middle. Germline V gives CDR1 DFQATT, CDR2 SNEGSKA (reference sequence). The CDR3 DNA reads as TGCAGTGCTCAGAGACAGACACCGGAGACCCAGTTCTTC. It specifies CSAQRQTPETQFF.

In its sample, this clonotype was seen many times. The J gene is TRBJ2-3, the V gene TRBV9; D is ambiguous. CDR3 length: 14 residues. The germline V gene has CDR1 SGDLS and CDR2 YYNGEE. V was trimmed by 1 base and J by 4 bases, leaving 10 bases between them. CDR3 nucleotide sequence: TGTGCCAGCAGCGTACCCCTTGGTCCAGATACGCAGTATTTT. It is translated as CASSVPLGPDTQYF.

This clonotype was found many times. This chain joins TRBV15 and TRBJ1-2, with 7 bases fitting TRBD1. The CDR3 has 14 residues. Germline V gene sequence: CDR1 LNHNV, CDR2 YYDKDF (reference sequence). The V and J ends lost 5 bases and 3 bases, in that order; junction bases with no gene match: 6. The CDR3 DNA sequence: TGTGCCACCAGCCCACAGGGGAATGACTATGGCTACACCTTC. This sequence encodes CATSPQGNDYGYTF.

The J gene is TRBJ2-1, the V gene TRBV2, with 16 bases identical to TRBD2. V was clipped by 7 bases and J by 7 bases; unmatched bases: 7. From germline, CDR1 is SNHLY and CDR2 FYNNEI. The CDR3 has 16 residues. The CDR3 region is CASTGLAGGLGNEQFF. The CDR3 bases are TGTGCCAGCACGGGACTAGCGGGGGGGTTGGGAAATGAGCAGTTCTTC.

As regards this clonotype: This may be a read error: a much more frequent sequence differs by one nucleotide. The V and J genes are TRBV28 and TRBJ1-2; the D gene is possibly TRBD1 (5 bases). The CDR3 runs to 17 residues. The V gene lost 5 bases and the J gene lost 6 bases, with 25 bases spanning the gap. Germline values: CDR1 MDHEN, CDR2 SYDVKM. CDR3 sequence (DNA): TGTGCCAGCAGTACCTCCGGGACCGCGGCAGGAGTCCATGGCTACACCTTC. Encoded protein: CASSTSGTAAGVHGYTF.

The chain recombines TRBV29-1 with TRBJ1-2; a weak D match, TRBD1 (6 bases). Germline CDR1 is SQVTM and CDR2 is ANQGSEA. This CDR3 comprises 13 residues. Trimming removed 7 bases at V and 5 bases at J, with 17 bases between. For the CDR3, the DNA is TGCAGCGCCGTGGGGGCATCCGGGTATGGCTACACCTTC. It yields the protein CSAVGASGYGYTF.

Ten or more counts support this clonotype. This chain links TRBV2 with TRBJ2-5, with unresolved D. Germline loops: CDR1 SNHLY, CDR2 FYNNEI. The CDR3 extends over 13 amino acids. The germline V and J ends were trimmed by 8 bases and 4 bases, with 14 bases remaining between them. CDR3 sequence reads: CASESFYPETQYF. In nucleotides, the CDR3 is TGTGCCAGCGAATCTTTCTACCCAGAGACCCAGTACTTC.

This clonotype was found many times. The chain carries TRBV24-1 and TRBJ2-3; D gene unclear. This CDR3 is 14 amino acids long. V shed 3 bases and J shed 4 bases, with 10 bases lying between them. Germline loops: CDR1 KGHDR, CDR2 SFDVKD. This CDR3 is CATSDRVRADTQYF. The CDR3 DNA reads TGTGCCACCAGTGATCGAGTCCGGGCAGATACGCAGTATTTT.

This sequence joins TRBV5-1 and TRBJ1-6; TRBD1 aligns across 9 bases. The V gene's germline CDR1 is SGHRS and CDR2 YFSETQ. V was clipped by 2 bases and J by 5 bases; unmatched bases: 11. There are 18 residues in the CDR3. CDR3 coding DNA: TGCGCCAGCAGCTTCCTGGACAGGGGCCGTCAAAATAATTCACCCCTCCACTTT. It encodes CASSFLDRGRQNNSPLHF.